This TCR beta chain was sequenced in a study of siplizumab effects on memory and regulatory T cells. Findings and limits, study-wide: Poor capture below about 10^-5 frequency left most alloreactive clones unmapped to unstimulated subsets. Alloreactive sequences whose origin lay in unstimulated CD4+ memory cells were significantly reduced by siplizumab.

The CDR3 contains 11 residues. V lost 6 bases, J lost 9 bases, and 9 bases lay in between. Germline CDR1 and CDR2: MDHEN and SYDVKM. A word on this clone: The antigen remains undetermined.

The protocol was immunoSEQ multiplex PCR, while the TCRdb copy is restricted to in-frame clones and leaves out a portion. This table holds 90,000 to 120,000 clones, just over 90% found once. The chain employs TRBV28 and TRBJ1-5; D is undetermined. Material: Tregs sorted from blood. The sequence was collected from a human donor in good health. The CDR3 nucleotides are TGTGCCAGCAGAACGGTTGCGCCCCAGCATTTT. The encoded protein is CASRTVAPQHF.